This T cell receptor (beta chain) was identified during a study of blood T cell repertoires in COVID-19. Study-wide background: COVID-19 samples from acute and convalescent phases originated in the United States, Italy and Spain. In each case, the material was cDNA or gDNA derived from T cells, B-cell-depleted T cells, or PBMCs.

Per the original data handling: Amplification from reference gene primers served as the basis for estimated nucleated cell counts. TCRdb keeps only in-frame clones here, not all; method: immunoSEQ multiplex PCR. That table furnishes V, J and clone size, whereas the DNA furnished D and trimming. The table records fewer than 80,000 clones, roughly 78% of them present only once. This CDR3 is built from 12 residues. Germline V CDR1 and CDR2: SQVTM, ANQGSEA. J was trimmed by 1 base and V by 7 bases; bases with no gene match: 3. Patients in Seattle were enrolled during active infection, then followed longitudinally.

The chain uses TRBV29-1 and TRBJ1-1, with TRBD1 matching 7 bases. The receptor's source is a man between 60 and 70 years old with COVID-19, enrolled during active disease. The sequenced sample was peripheral blood. The CDR3 loop reads CSAWDRNTEAFF. The CDR3 bases are TGCAGCGCCTGGGACAGGAACACTGAAGCTTTCTTT.